A single sample is the source of the 24 T cell receptor beta chains below, sequenced in a study of blood T cell repertoires in COVID-19. Clones were read by immunoSEQ multiplex PCR, and TCRdb kept only the in-frame ones, dropping some. The table records about 54,000 clones, roughly 84% of them present only once. The sample consisted of peripheral blood. These receptors came from a man aged 50-60 years with active COVID-19.

CDR3 DNA sequence: TGTGCCAGTAGTTTGGGACTACTGGAGCGAGGTGAGCAGTTCTTC. Its translation: CASSLGLLERGEQFF. The rearrangement joins TRBV19 to TRBJ2-1; TRBD2 matches at 7 bases. The trim removed 5 bases at V and 9 bases at J, leaving 13 bases unmatched. Germline loops: CDR1 LNHDA, CDR2 SQIVND (reference sequence). The CDR3 totals 15 residues.

The chain links TRBV30 to TRBJ2-7; D uncertain. The CDR3 is 11 residues long. Trimming pared 0 bases from V and 4 bases from J, leaving 4 bases between. Germline V gives CDR1 GTSNPN, CDR2 SVGIG (reference sequence). The chain's CDR3 is CAWSVSYEQYF. The CDR3 nucleotides are TGTGCCTGGAGTGTATCTTACGAGCAGTACTTC. The full variable domain, with the rest looked up from reference TRBV30 and TRBJ2-7, is SQTIHQWPATLVQPVGSPLSLECTVEGTSNPNLYWYRQAAGRGLQLLFYSVGIGQISSEVPQNLSASRPQDRQFILSSKKLLLSDSGFYLCAWSVSYEQYFGPGTRLTVT.

The rearrangement uses TRBV28 and TRBJ1-2; no firm D call. V shed 7 bases and J shed 7 bases, with 19 bases lying between them. Germline CDR1 is MDHEN and CDR2 is SYDVKM. The CDR3 has 14 residues. CDR3 bases: TGTGCCAGCACCCCCAATAAGGCGGCGGCTGGCTACACCTTC. It encodes CASTPNKAAAGYTF.

The chain is built from TRBV6-5 and TRBJ2-3; D not resolved. The CDR3 extends over 15 amino acids. V was shortened by 6 bases and J by 4 bases, with 17 bases between the two germline ends. The V gene's germline CDR1 is MNHEY and CDR2 SVGAGI. CDR3 protein: CASSPYLEAPDTQYF. The CDR3 DNA reads as TGTGCCAGCAGCCCGTACCTAGAGGCACCAGATACGCAGTATTTT.

The CDR3 sequence: CASSSPGTGPYEQYF. The CDR3 DNA reads TGTGCCAGCAGTTCCCCCGGGACAGGGCCCTACGAGCAGTACTTC. The V gene is TRBV28, the J gene TRBJ2-7, with 9 bases identical to TRBD1. The CDR3 contains 15 residues. Losses at the gene ends were 4 bases for V and 2 bases for J; bases not matched to a gene: 6. Looked up from germline, CDR1 is MDHEN and CDR2 is SYDVKM.

The chain uses TRBV5-8 and TRBJ2-2; 7 bases are a match to TRBD1. Unmatched junction bases numbered 12, after V lost 8 bases and J lost 5 bases. Germline CDR1 and CDR2: SGHTS and YDEGEE. This CDR3 comprises 15 residues. The CDR3 DNA reads as TGTGCCAGACCTCCCAGGGGGACGAGAACCGGGGAGCTGTTTTTT. As protein: CARPPRGTRTGELFF. Complete variable domain (other parts from reference TRBV5-8 and TRBJ2-2): EAGVTQSPTHLIKTRGQQATLRCSPISGHTSVYWYQQALGLGLQFLLWYDEGEERNRGNFPPRFSGRQFPNYSSELNVNALELEDSALYLCARPPRGTRTGELFFGEGSRLTVL.

The chain uses TRBV19 and TRBJ1-2; 9 nucleotides line up with TRBD1. J was trimmed by 7 bases and V by 3 bases; bases with no gene match: 9. Germline CDR1 reads LNHDA; CDR2 reads SQIVND (reference sequence). The CDR3 is 15 amino acids. The CDR3 DNA sequence: TGTGCCAGTAGTATGGTCGGGACAGGGAATCGTGGCTACACCTTC. This translates into CASSMVGTGNRGYTF.

The chain combines TRBV18 with TRBJ2-1, with 15 bases lining up with TRBD2. The V and J ends lost 4 bases and 6 bases, in that order; junction bases with no gene match: 10. Germline V gene data show CDR1 as KGHSH and CDR2 as LQKENI. The CDR3 covers 18 residues. CDR3 DNA: TGTGCCAGCTCACTGACGACAGGACTAGCGGGAGGGGGCAATGAGCAGTTCTTC. Translation: CASSLTTGLAGGGNEQFF.

The chain has TRBV6-1 and TRBJ1-2, with 9 nucleotides matching TRBD1. The germline V gene encodes CDR1 MNHNS and CDR2 SASEGT. The CDR3 has 18 amino acids. J was trimmed by 5 bases and V by 4 bases; bases with no gene match: 17. This CDR3 is CASSGDLRDREVQYGYTF. Here the CDR3 DNA reads TGTGCCAGCAGTGGAGACCTCCGGGACAGGGAAGTCCAATATGGCTACACCTTC.

This clone has only one observation. The genes are TRBV14 and TRBJ2-1; D uncertain. V gave up 4 bases and J gave up 12 bases, with 19 bases separating them. Per the germline V gene, CDR1 is SGHDN and CDR2 is FVKESK. The CDR3 has 14 residues. The DNA of the CDR3 is TGTGCCAGCAGCCCCAGAAGCCTTGGTCGAGGGCAGTTCTTC. Translated: CASSPRSLGRGQFF. Full variable domain (outside the CDR3, taken from reference TRBV14 and TRBJ2-1): EAGVTQFPSHSVIEKGQTVTLRCDPISGHDNLYWYRRVMGKEIKFLLHFVKESKQDESGMPNNRFLAERTGGTYSTLKVQPAELEDSGVYFCASSPRSLGRGQFFGPGTRLTVL.

The gene calls are TRBV24-1 and TRBJ1-2; 8 nucleotides line up with TRBD1. The V segment lost 4 bases and the J segment 5 bases; nucleotides outside the gene matches: 2. The CDR3 covers 13 residues. Germline CDR1 reads KGHDR; CDR2 reads SFDVKD. CDR3 nucleotides: TGTGCCACCAGTGACCGGACAGGGTATGGCTACACCTTC. Protein product: CATSDRTGYGYTF.

The chain carries TRBV5-6 and TRBJ2-7; possibly TRBD2 for D (5 bases). Trimming pared 0 bases from V and 2 bases from J, leaving 9 bases between. Germline V gene lookup returns CDR1 SGHDT and CDR2 YYEEEE. The CDR3 consists of 14 residues. The CDR3 DNA reads TGTGCCAGCAGCTTGGCCCCGGGGACCTACGAGCAGTACTTC. It encodes CASSLAPGTYEQYF.

This clone was observed a handful of times. This sequence joins TRBV6-2 or TRBV6-3 and TRBJ2-3, with 7 positions matching TRBD2. J lost 2 bases, V lost 2 bases, and 1 base had no gene match. Per germline, CDR1 MNHEY and CDR2 SVGEGT. The length of the CDR3 is 14 residues. CDR3 bases: TGTGCCAGCAGTTACGGGAGGGCCACAGATACGCAGTATTTT. This translates into CASSYGRATDTQYF.

This chain connects TRBV9 to TRBJ2-5; D is unresolved. Trimming removed 0 bases at V and 5 bases at J, with 11 bases between. CDR3 size: 14 residues. Germline loops: CDR1 SGDLS, CDR2 YYNGEE. CDR3 coding DNA: TGTGCCAGCAGCGTAGATGTCTCTCGGGAGACCCAGTACTTC. It encodes CASSVDVSRETQYF.

With respect to this clone: Here the CDR3 omits its conserved ending phenylalanine or tryptophan, so a read error is the likely source. Because the CDR3's place on the DNA is in doubt, the DNA is left out and the CDR3 is given as listed by TCRdb. This chain links TRBV28 with TRBJ1-1. The CDR3 is 11 residues long, counting both termini. Germline CDR1 is MDHEN and CDR2 is SYDVKM. CDR3: CASSLWGIGSL.

On this clone: Germline and junction disagree at one end, which may indicate a read error. This chain joins TRBV10-3 and TRBJ1-1; 7 bases agree with TRBD1. Looked up from germline, CDR1 is ENHRY and CDR2 is SYGVKD. The CDR3 spans 14 residues. This CDR3 is CAISESNGGQRTHF. In DNA form, the CDR3 reads TGTGCCATCAGTGAGTCGAACGGGGGACAGAGAACCCACTTT.

The chain carries TRBV5-4 and TRBJ2-7, with D possibly matching TRBD1 (5 bases). Germline lookup yields CDR1 SGHNT and CDR2 YYREEE (reference sequence). V was shortened by 1 base and J by 1 base, with 15 bases between the two germline ends. The CDR3 sequence is 16 residues long. The CDR3 region is CASSLYLGQISYEQYF. In DNA, the CDR3 is TGTGCCAGCAGCTTGTACCTGGGGCAAATTTCCTACGAGCAGTACTTC.

The V and J genes are TRBV3-1 (or the pseudogene TRBV3-2) and TRBJ2-1, with TRBD2 matching over 9 bases. Germline values: CDR1 LGHDT, CDR2 YNNKEL (reference sequence). This CDR3 region has 16 residues. The trim removed 2 bases at V and 4 bases at J, leaving 6 bases unmatched. CDR3 residues: CASSQSAGGGYNEQFF. Written as DNA, the CDR3 is TGTGCCAGCAGCCAATCGGCGGGAGGGGGGTACAATGAGCAGTTCTTC.

The J gene is TRBJ1-6, the V gene TRBV9, with 8 positions matching TRBD1. Germline V gives CDR1 SGDLS, CDR2 YYNGEE. The CDR3 is 14 residues long. Trimming at V came to 7 bases and at J to 7 bases, leaving 7 bases not matched to a gene. CDR3: CASGGQVSNSPLHF. The CDR3 coding sequence is TGTGCCAGCGGGGGACAGGTATCGAATTCACCCCTCCACTTT.

The chain combines TRBV5-1 with TRBJ2-2, with 8 bases aligning to TRBD2. The CDR3 has 14 residues. The ends lost 5 bases at V and 1 base at J; junction bases unmatched: 1. Looked up from germline, CDR1 is SGHRS and CDR2 is YFSETQ. The CDR3 protein is CASRLAGNTGELFF. For the CDR3, the DNA is TGCGCCAGCAGGCTAGCGGGGAACACCGGGGAGCTGTTTTTT.

This clone occurred once. The V gene is TRBV7-2, the J gene TRBJ2-5, with D maybe TRBD2 (5 bases). The germline CDR1 and CDR2 sequences are SGHTA and FQGNSA. This CDR3 spans 13 amino acids. V lost 5 bases and J lost 3, with 10 bases in between. CDR3 amino acids: CASSLIGEETQYF. The CDR3 DNA sequence: TGTGCCAGCAGCCTAATCGGGGAAGAGACCCAGTACTTC.

This sequence joins TRBV7-9 and TRBJ1-6; TRBD1 agrees at 7 bases. This CDR3 has 12 amino acids. Per the germline V gene, CDR1 is SEHNR and CDR2 is FQNEAQ (reference sequence). V was clipped by 5 bases and J by 10 bases; unmatched bases: 2. The DNA of the CDR3 is TGTGCCAGCAGCAGGACAGGCTCACCCCTCCACTTT. This translates into CASSRTGSPLHF.

The genes are TRBV19 and TRBJ1-1, with 8 nucleotides matching TRBD1. The V gene's germline CDR1 is LNHDA and CDR2 SQIVND (reference sequence). The CDR3 has 14 residues. The J segment lost 3 bases and the V segment lost 3 bases, leaving 3 bases of the junction unmatched. The CDR3 sequence: CASSMGTGYTEAFF. The CDR3 bases are TGTGCCAGTAGTATGGGGACAGGATACACTGAAGCTTTCTTT.

This chain connects TRBV5-1 to TRBJ2-1, with 8 bases identical to TRBD2. Germline CDR1 and CDR2: SGHRS and YFSETQ. Germline trimming cut 7 bases from V and 4 bases from J; bases unmatched to any gene: 7. The CDR3 consists of 14 residues. The CDR3 bases are TGCGCCAGCGAACGGGGGGGCCCTTACAATGAGCAGTTCTTC. Its translation is CASERGGPYNEQFF.